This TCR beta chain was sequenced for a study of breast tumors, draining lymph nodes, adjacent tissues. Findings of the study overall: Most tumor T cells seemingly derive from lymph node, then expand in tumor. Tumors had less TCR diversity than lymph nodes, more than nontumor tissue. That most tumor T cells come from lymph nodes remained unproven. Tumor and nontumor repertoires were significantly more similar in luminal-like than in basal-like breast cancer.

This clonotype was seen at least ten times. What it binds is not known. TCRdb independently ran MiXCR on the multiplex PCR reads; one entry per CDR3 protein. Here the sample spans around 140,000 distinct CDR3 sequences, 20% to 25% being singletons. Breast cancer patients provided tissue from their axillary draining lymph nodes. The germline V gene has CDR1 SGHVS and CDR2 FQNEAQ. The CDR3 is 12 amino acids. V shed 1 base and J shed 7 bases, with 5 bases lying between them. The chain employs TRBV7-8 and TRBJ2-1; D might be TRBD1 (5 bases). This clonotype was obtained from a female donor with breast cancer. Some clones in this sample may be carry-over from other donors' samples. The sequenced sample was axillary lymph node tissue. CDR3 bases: TGTGCCAGCAGCTTAGGGACAAATGAGCAGTTCTTC. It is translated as CASSLGTNEQFF.